What follows are 14 T cell receptor beta chains derived from one specimen sequenced in a study of pediatric ulcerative colitis. Measured with immunoSEQ multiplex PCR; TCRdb has only the in-frame clones, and not every one. The sample records about 32,000 clones, around 80% being singletons. The sequenced sample was blood. These receptors came from a boy aged 5-17 years with severe ulcerative colitis.

The rearrangement uses TRBV2 and TRBJ1-5, with 9 bases fitting TRBD1. The germline V gene encodes CDR1 SNHLY and CDR2 FYNNEI. The CDR3 totals 16 residues. J lost 5 bases, V lost 3 bases, and 8 bases had no gene match. In DNA, the CDR3 is TGTGCCAGCAGTGATGGGGGACAGGGATGGCATCAGCCCCAGCATTTT. This translates into CASSDGGQGWHQPQHF.

The chain is built from TRBV30 and TRBJ1-2; 11 bases align to TRBD1. Losses at the gene ends were 5 bases for V and 6 bases for J; bases not matched to a gene: 5. Germline loops: CDR1 GTSNPN, CDR2 SVGIG (reference sequence). The CDR3 is 13 amino acids. DNA for the CDR3: TGTGCCTGGGGGGACAGGGGGAAGAATGGCTACACCTTC. This gives the protein CAWGDRGKNGYTF. The whole variable domain, remainder taken from reference TRBV30 and TRBJ1-2, is SQTIHQWPATLVQPVGSPLSLECTVEGTSNPNLYWYRQAAGRGLQLLFYSVGIGQISSEVPQNLSASRPQDRQFILSSKKLLLSDSGFYLCAWGDRGKNGYTFGSGTRLTVV.

The chain has TRBV6-5 and TRBJ1-2; D unclear. V was trimmed by 6 bases and J by 4 bases, leaving 12 bases between them. The CDR3 covers 13 residues. Germline CDR1 is MNHEY and CDR2 is SVGAGI. CDR3 region: CASSRTAFYGYTF. The DNA for the CDR3 is TGTGCCAGCAGCCGCACCGCTTTCTATGGCTACACCTTC.

The chain is built from TRBV19 and TRBJ1-1; 7 positions match TRBD1. This CDR3 contains 14 residues. V was pared by 4 bases and J by 4 bases, with 6 bases of the junction left unmatched. CDR1 LNHDA and CDR2 SQIVND come from the germline V gene (reference sequence). The CDR3 bases are TGTGCCAGTAGTAGCGCGACAGGGAGCACTGAAGCTTTCTTT. It yields the protein CASSSATGSTEAFF.

The chain carries TRBV6-6 and TRBJ1-2; D is unresolved. Trimming removed 0 bases at V and 8 bases at J, with 16 bases between. This CDR3 has 15 residues. CDR1 and CDR2 (germline): MNHNY, SVGAGI (reference sequence). CDR3 sequence reads: CASSYSVTDIRGYTF. DNA of the CDR3: TGTGCCAGCAGTTACTCCGTCACTGACATCCGGGGCTACACCTTC.

The chain carries TRBV6-6 and TRBJ1-2; D not certain. The CDR3 spans 13 residues. The germline V gene encodes CDR1 MNHNY and CDR2 SVGAGI (reference sequence). Trimming took off 4 bases at V and 1 base at J, with 7 bases between the two ends. This CDR3 is CASSSYYNYGYTF. The CDR3 DNA sequence: TGTGCCAGCAGTTCCTACTATAACTATGGCTACACCTTC.

This chain joins TRBV18 and TRBJ2-1, with D maybe TRBD2 (6 bases). V was cut by 5 bases and J by 10 bases, with 9 bases left in between. The CDR3 runs 11 residues. Looked up from germline, CDR1 is KGHSH and CDR2 is LQKENI. CDR3: CASSGGNEQFF. CDR3 sequence (DNA): TGTGCCAGCTCAGGGGGGAACGAGCAGTTCTTC.

The chain employs TRBV7-8 and TRBJ2-2; 11 nucleotides match TRBD2. V trimming: 5 bases; J trimming: 4 bases; junction bases outside the gene matches: 6. Germline-derived CDR1 and CDR2 are SGHVS and FQNEAQ. The CDR3 is made up of 16 amino acids. CDR3 bases: TGTGCCAGCAGCCCACTAGCGGGGGCGACCACCGGGGAGCTGTTTTTT. Its translation: CASSPLAGATTGELFF. The full variable domain, its missing parts supplied by reference TRBV7-8 and TRBJ2-2, is GAGVSQSPRYKVAKRGQDVALRCDPISGHVSLFWYQQALGQGPEFLTYFQNEAQLDKSGLPSDRFFAERPEGSVSTLKIQRTQQEDSAVYLCASSPLAGATTGELFFGEGSRLTVL.

This clone came up a few times. This chain links TRBV11-2 with TRBJ2-1, with 10 bases lining up with TRBD1. V shed 3 bases and J 6 bases; nucleotides not matched to a gene: 5. The CDR3 extends over 15 amino acids. Germline loops: CDR1 SGHAT, CDR2 FQNNGV. Here the CDR3 DNA reads TGTGCCAGCAGCTTCGAGACAGGGGGCTTCAATGAGCAGTTCTTC. Encoded protein: CASSFETGGFNEQFF.

Only one count was recorded for this clone. The chain is built from TRBV11-3 and TRBJ2-3; no firm D call. The V end lost 4 bases, the J end lost 2 bases, and 7 bases lay between the germline ends. This CDR3 is built from 13 residues. The germline V gene has CDR1 SGHNT and CDR2 YENEEA. The DNA for the CDR3 is TGTGCCAGCAGCTCCCCCTCCACAGATACGCAGTATTTT. Translation gives CASSSPSTDTQYF.

This clone showed up just a few times. The chain couples TRBV4-1 to TRBJ1-2, with 8 bases that match TRBD1. Germline CDR1 is MGHRA and CDR2 is YSYEKL. This CDR3 is built from 15 residues. J was trimmed by 4 bases and V by 0 bases; bases with no gene match: 4. CDR3 sequence reads: CASSQDDRGSYGYTF. CDR3 nucleotides: TGCGCCAGCAGCCAAGATGACAGGGGTAGCTATGGCTACACCTTC.

The chain joins TRBV7-9 to TRBJ1-1; D gene ambiguous. The CDR3 runs 11 residues. Per germline, CDR1 SEHNR and CDR2 FQNEAQ (reference sequence). V was trimmed by 6 bases and J by 11 bases, leaving 13 bases between them. The CDR3 here is CASSKDSEAFF. The CDR3 DNA reads as TGTGCCAGCAGTAAAGACTCAGAGGCTTTCTTT.

The chain combines TRBV5-6 with TRBJ2-3, with 7 bases identical to TRBD1. With V trimmed by 2 bases and J by 2 bases, 2 bases remained unmatched. The CDR3 runs to 14 residues. Per the germline V gene, CDR1 is SGHDT and CDR2 is YYEEEE. Here the CDR3 reads CASSFGQVTDTQYF. For the CDR3, the DNA is TGTGCCAGCAGCTTCGGACAGGTCACAGATACGCAGTATTTT.

The chain combines TRBV6-5 with TRBJ2-1; 7 bases map to TRBD2. V gave up 3 bases and J gave up 8 bases; unmatched junction bases: 7. CDR1 is MNHEY and CDR2 is SVGAGI in the germline V gene. The CDR3 length is 14 residues. The CDR3 coding sequence is TGTGCCAGCAGTTATCGGGCAGGGAGGGATGAGCAGTTCTTC. Its translation: CASSYRAGRDEQFF.